Listed below are T cell receptor beta chains from one sample, sequenced in a study of cytomegalovirus exposure and HLA in healthy donors. This table comes from immunoSEQ multiplex PCR, and its TCRdb copy is limited to in-frame clones, with some not included. The sample consists of 150,000 to 250,000 clones, roughly 85% of them appearing once. Sequencing was done on a sample of PBMCs. The receptor set was obtained from a woman aged 45-65 years in good health and CMV-seronegative. Both conserved end residues are part of each CDR3. Fields, in order: J gene, clone size, V gene, D gene, CDR3 DNA, CDR3 protein. A D gene is named only where the DNA matches it firmly. Clone size is given for some rows only: seen once, a few or many times, or a class if the clone is expanded.

TRBJ2-5 . TRBV28 . TGTGCCAGCAAGAACGACAGAGTTCAAGAGACCCAGTACTTC CASKNDRVQETQYF
TRBJ2-1 . TRBV18 . TGTGCCAGCTCCTTAATGGGACTTTACAATGAGCAGTTCTTC CASSLMGLYNEQFF
TRBJ2-7 . TRBV28 . TGTGCCAGCAGTTTAGTCCCCAGCTACGAGCAGTACTTC CASSLVPSYEQYF
TRBJ2-4 . TRBV6-5 . TGTGCCAGCAGTCCAACTATCTTAGCCAAAAACATTCAGTACTTC CASSPTILAKNIQYF
TRBJ2-7 . TRBV7-2 TRBD2 TGTGCCAGCAGCTTTAGCGGGAGTTTCTACGAGCAGTACTTC CASSFSGSFYEQYF
TRBJ1-2 few TRBV5-1 . TGCGCCAGCAGCCCGGGGACTCTCTATGGCTACACCTTC CASSPGTLYGYTF
TRBJ2-2 . TRBV5-1 TRBD1 TGCGCCAGCAGCTTGGGATCAGGGGGCACCGGGGAGCTGTTTTTT CASSLGSGGTGELFF
TRBJ2-7 . TRBV10-2 TRBD1 TGCGCCAGCAGTGTAGGGGGCGCATACGAGCAGTACTTC CASSVGGAYEQYF
TRBJ2-7 many TRBV5-6 TRBD2 TGTGCCAGCAGCCCGGGGACTAGCGGTCCCTACGAGCAGTACTTC CASSPGTSGPYEQYF
TRBJ2-1 . TRBV29-1 TRBD2 TGCAGCGCTGCTAGCGGGAGGGCCTACAATGAGCAGTTCTTC CSAASGRAYNEQFF
TRBJ1-1 . TRBV6-6 . TGTGCCAGCAGTTACGGAGGGGCGAACACTGAAGCTTTCTTT CASSYGGANTEAFF
TRBJ1-1 once TRBV6-5 TRBD1 TGTGCCAGCAGTTCCCCCGGGACAGCGAACACTGAAGCTTTCTTT CASSSPGTANTEAFF
TRBJ1-2 . TRBV7-9 . TGTGCCAGCAGCTTAGTACGACAGGAGGTGGGGATTCCCTTC CASSLVRQEVGIPF
TRBJ1-6 once TRBV5-4 . TGTGCCAGCAGCTTGGGGGGGCGAGGAGGTTCACCCCTCCACTTT CASSLGGRGGSPLHF
TRBJ2-5 . TRBV12-5 TRBD1 TGTGCTAGTGGTGTCGACAGGGGGCGTTCTGAGACCCAGTACTTC CASGVDRGRSETQYF
TRBJ2-1 . TRBV5-1 TRBD2 TGCGCCAGCAAACTAGCGAGCTACAATGAGCAGTTCTTC CASKLASYNEQFF
TRBJ2-3 . TRBV20-1 . TGCAGTGCTGAGGGAGATACGCAGTATTTT CSAEGDTQYF
TRBJ2-7 . TRBV2 TRBD1 TGTGCCAGCAGTGAATTCAACAGGGGTCTAGGGGAGCAGTACTTC CASSEFNRGLGEQYF
TRBJ2-3 few TRBV19 . TGTGCCAGTAGTATGGGTCGGGAGGGCCGTGGGGGGACAGGCACAGATACGCAGTATTTT CASSMGREGRGGTGTDTQYF
TRBJ1-4 . TRBV18 TRBD1 TGTGCCAGCTCACCACCAGGACAGGGGGGTGAAAAACTGTTTTTT CASSPPGQGGEKLFF
TRBJ2-5 . TRBV7-2 TRBD1 TGTGCCAGCAGCAGAGCCGGGACAGCCAAAGAGACCCAGTACTTC CASSRAGTAKETQYF
TRBJ2-5 . TRBV28 . TGTGCCACCCGAGCGGAAGACCTCCAAGAGACCCAGTACTTC CATRAEDLQETQYF
TRBJ2-1 . TRBV18 TRBD2 TGTGCCAGCTCACCACTACCGCCAACTAGCGGAAAATGGGATGAGCAGTTCTTC CASSPLPPTSGKWDEQFF
TRBJ2-2 . TRBV4-1 . TGCGCCAGCAGGGTAGAGGTGGGGGGAAGTACCGGGGAGCTGTTTTTT CASRVEVGGSTGELFF
TRBJ2-3 . TRBV11-1 TRBD2 TGTGCCAGCAGCTTAGCCGCCAGCGGGAGGGCCGATACGCAGTATTTT CASSLAASGRADTQYF
TRBJ1-2 . TRBV5-4 TRBD1 TGTGCCAGCAGCCTTGGACAGGGTATAGGATACACCTTC CASSLGQGIGYTF
TRBJ2-5 . TRBV6-1 TRBD2 TGTGCCAGCAGTGAATCAACTAGCGGGAGGGCAGGGGGGACCCAGTACTTC CASSESTSGRAGGTQYF
TRBJ2-7 once TRBV5-5 . TGTGCCAGCAGCTTGCGCAGGGACACCTACGAGCAGTACTTC CASSLRRDTYEQYF
TRBJ1-2 . TRBV5-1 . TGCGCCAGCAGCTTGGGTACAGGAACCTCCTCTGACTATGGCTACACCTTC CASSLGTGTSSDYGYTF
TRBJ2-1 . TRBV10-1 . TGCGCCAGCAGTGAGTCGATAGTCGGGAGCCCCTACAATGAGCAGTTCTTC CASSESIVGSPYNEQFF
TRBJ1-5 . TRBV19 . TGTGCCAGTAGTGGCCATTCCGGGATCTCTTTCGGGGGCAATCAGCCCCAGCATTTT CASSGHSGISFGGNQPQHF
TRBJ1-2 . TRBV5-4 TRBD1 TGTGCCAGCAGCTTTAGGCGCCCAAGACAGGGGGGCGGCTACACCTTC CASSFRRPRQGGGYTF
TRBJ2-3 . TRBV20-1 . TGCAGTGCCCGTAGTTCAGATACGCAGTATTTT CSARSSDTQYF
TRBJ2-2 . TRBV19 . TGTGCCAGTAGTTCCAGGCGTCAGGGGTACACCGGGGAGCTGTTTTTT CASSSRRQGYTGELFF
TRBJ2-1 . TRBV28 . TGTGCCAGCAGTTCACGGGAAAACAATGAGCAGTTCTTC CASSSRENNEQFF
TRBJ2-7 once TRBV18 . TGTGCCAGCTCACGGTATACATACGAGCAGTACTTC CASSRYTYEQYF
TRBJ2-5 . TRBV4-1 . TGCGCCAGCAGCCAAGACTCCCGTCAAGAGACCCAGTACTTC CASSQDSRQETQYF
TRBJ1-5 once TRBV6-5 . TGTGCCAGCAGTTACGGACTGGGTAGCAATCAGCCCCAGCATTTT CASSYGLGSNQPQHF
TRBJ2-2 . TRBV7-2 TRBD2 TGTGCCAGCGTAACCTCATGGCGGGGGACTAGCGGGAGAAGCGGGGAGCTGTTTTTT CASVTSWRGTSGRSGELFF
TRBJ2-1 . TRBV6-1 . TGTGCCAGCAGTGAAGCTGCCCGGGATCGTGAGCAGTTCTTC CASSEAARDREQFF
TRBJ2-1 few TRBV7-2 TRBD1 TGTGCCAGCAGTCGACAGGGGGCCAGCTCCTACAATGAGCAGTTCTTC CASSRQGASSYNEQFF
TRBJ2-1 . TRBV28 TRBD2 TGTGCCAGCAGTCGTCCGGGAAGCGGGAGAGGCAATGAGCAGTTCTTC CASSRPGSGRGNEQFF
TRBJ2-7 . TRBV6-5 TRBD2 TGTGCTAGCGGGAGTTTGTACGAGCAGTACTTC CASGSLYEQYF
TRBJ1-3 few TRBV10-3 . TGTGCCATCAGCGCTGGAAACACCATATATTTT CAISAGNTIYF
TRBJ2-7 . TRBV6-1 TRBD2 TGTGCCAGCAGTGAAGCTGCTAGCGGGAGATTGTACGAGCAGTACTTC CASSEAASGRLYEQYF
TRBJ1-1 . TRBV14 . TGTGCCAGCAGCCAATATCGACACGCAATTGAAGCTTTCTTT CASSQYRHAIEAFF
TRBJ1-5 . TRBV18 . TGTGCCAGCTCACCAGAGAGAACAGGTGGCAATCAGCCCCAGCATTTT CASSPERTGGNQPQHF
TRBJ2-1 . TRBV6-5 . TGTGCCAGCAGGGCCCGCGGAGCTGACCCAAATGAGCAGTTCTTC CASRARGADPNEQFF
TRBJ2-6 . TRBV19 TRBD2 TGTGCCAGCACCCGGGGGGGCTCTGGGGCCAACGTCCTGACTTTC CASTRGGSGANVLTF
TRBJ2-1 . TRBV7-3 TRBD2 TGTGCCAGCAGCTTAAGGCTAGCGGGCCTCAATGAGCAGTTCTTC CASSLRLAGLNEQFF
TRBJ1-4 . TRBV30 . TGTGCCTGGAGTGTACCCCCCCCCAGGACAACTAATGAAAAACTGTTTTTT CAWSVPPPRTTNEKLFF
TRBJ1-5 . TRBV10-2 . TGCGCCAGCACTCCCCAGGGGTTGAGCAATCAGCCCCAGCATTTT CASTPQGLSNQPQHF
TRBJ2-3 . TRBV2 TRBD2 TGTGCCAGCATCAATCAACCTAGCGGGAGAGCAGATACGCAGTATTTT CASINQPSGRADTQYF
TRBJ2-5 once TRBV29-1 TRBD1 TGCAGCGTCGGTCGCCTGGGACAGGCGAATTTGGAGACCCAGTACTTC CSVGRLGQANLETQYF
TRBJ1-5 . TRBV28 TRBD1 TGTGCCAGCAAACAGGGGGCCGGCAATCAGCCCCAGCATTTT CASKQGAGNQPQHF